The clone carrying this T cell receptor (beta chain) showed up just a few times. This sample was included in a study of T-cell memory formation after mild COVID-19. CDR1 and CDR2 from the germline V gene are MGHRA and YSYEKL. Trimming removed 4 bases from V and 1 base from J, with 16 bases in between. The CDR3 consists of 16 residues. TCRdb fed the 5' RACE reads into MiXCR, producing one record per CDR3 protein. The data contain tens of thousands of distinct CDR3 sequences, roughly 7% of them singletons. The material sequenced was PBMCs or a T cell subset sorted from them (not recorded which). The clonotype originates from an adult who had mild COVID-19 (a few samples of this study predate the infection). Cell type and time point are not known. The rearrangement joins TRBV4-1 to TRBJ2-5; D perhaps matches TRBD2 (7 bases). CDR3 nucleotide sequence: TGCGCCAGCAGCCCGATAGGGGGGGGCCGCCAAGAGACCCAGTACTTC. As protein: CASSPIGGGRQETQYF.